This record covers a single T cell receptor beta chain. This clone was counted a few times. Its antigen is currently not known. No clone much larger than this one lies a single base away; base qualities are absent. In this study, focal radiation therapy paired with CTLA-4 blockade (ipilimumab) was tested in patients who had chemo-refractory metastatic non-small-cell lung cancer. These data come from a study of radiotherapy plus CTLA-4 blockade in lung cancer (dated by TCRdb to 2016 to 2018). Study-wide context: Among the enrolled patients, roughly 17% had an objective response, and roughly 30% reached disease control.

Library preparation employed the immunoSEQ multiplex PCR assay. TCRdb took over this immuneACCESS table, retaining in-frame rearrangements with V and J assigned. Such tables are incomplete; in checked studies, under half of the missing clones stem from an unresolved V gene, and the remainder is unexplained. For this sample there are over 75,000 clones; 75% to 90% appear just once. 0.82% of the sample comes from the top ten. Points the paper makes about the study in general: The strongest predictors of response, as reported, were early dynamic changes in blood T cell clones along with a rise in serum interferon-beta after radiation. After treatment with radiotherapy and ipilimumab, TCR clones that originated in tumors expanded in peripheral blood.

Trimming takes 4 bases from V and 7 bases from J, and the germline ends sit 8 bases apart. CDR1 and CDR2, looked up from the germline V gene, are KGHSY and FQNENV. From cysteine to phenylalanine, the CDR3 is 13 amino acids long. CDR3 DNA only is kept here, 39 bases in frame from base 1. The input for sequencing was peripheral blood, taken from a patient treated with radiotherapy plus ipilimumab. The chain was built from TRBV16 and TRBJ1-6; the D gene lacks a confident call. The sequence was collected from a human donor with non-small cell lung cancer who had stable disease on radiotherapy plus ipilimumab. The CDR3 amino acid sequence is: CASSRNTNSPLHF. The nucleotide sequence is given as TGTGCCAGCAGCCGTAACACGAATTCACCCCTCCACTTT.